These T cell receptor beta chains were read from a single sample in a study of Ad26.COV2.S vaccination and SARS-CoV-2 variants. Using immunoSEQ multiplex PCR, the repertoire was profiled, and TCRdb retains in-frame clones only, with some absent. This table has approximately 500,000 clones, around nine tenths appearing once. The sample consisted of peripheral blood, taken in a trial of Ad26.COV2.S vaccine versus placebo. Receptors originate from a person aged 18-60 years who received the Ad26.COV2.S COVID-19 vaccine or a placebo. Each CDR3 is given with its conserved first and last residue. The D gene is left open where the match is weak.

D gene	V gene	J gene	CDR3 protein
-	TRBV3-1/TRBV3-2	TRBJ1-2	CASSQQGGYGYTF
-	TRBV28	TRBJ1-2	CASSYGGFGSGYTF
-	TRBV4-3	TRBJ1-2	CASSQDRTRGGYTF
-	TRBV5-8	TRBJ1-1	CASSFSPNTEAFF
TRBD1	TRBV4-1	TRBJ1-4	CARNKGGRGCEKLFF
-	TRBV7-3	TRBJ2-2	CASSLSLPGELFF
TRBD1	TRBV9	TRBJ2-7	CASSVAGGGTGLNF
-	TRBV29-1	TRBJ1-1	CSARGGQANTEAFF
-	TRBV29-1	TRBJ1-1	CSVDGGTEAFF
-	TRBV9	TRBJ2-3	CASSVDPGPPTDTQYF
-	TRBV9	TRBJ2-3	CASSIERFSTDTQYF
-	TRBV13	TRBJ2-1	CASSFRGAYYNEQFF
-	TRBV11-2	TRBJ1-1	CASSPAAYAGTEAFF
-	TRBV3-1/TRBV3-2	TRBJ1-5	CASSQDPGGNQPQHF
-	TRBV5-1	TRBJ2-5	CASSLGHHQETQYF
-	TRBV7-2	TRBJ1-2	CASSLGTEYGYTF
-	TRBV5-5	TRBJ2-2	CASSLANSANTGELFF
-	TRBV24-1	TRBJ2-7	CATSDFRGEQYF
-	TRBV20-1	TRBJ2-4	CSASRDIQYF
-	TRBV11-2	TRBJ2-3	CASSFPRGQADTQYF
TRBD1	TRBV6-5	TRBJ1-2	CASRQGQIYGYTF
-	TRBV7-8	TRBJ1-2	CASSLEGGNNYGYTF
TRBD1	TRBV5-1	TRBJ1-1	CASSLGQGQRNTEAFF
-	TRBV19	TRBJ2-3	CASSSFEGRSTDTQYF
-	TRBV11-3	TRBJ2-2	CASSARDPGELFF
-	TRBV7-9	TRBJ1-5	CASSLGGQPQHF
-	TRBV6-1	TRBJ1-2	CASSEAGKRYGYTF
-	TRBV11-2	TRBJ1-3	CASSQLPGMGLYF
-	TRBV1	TRBJ2-7	CTSSQAGVGEQYF
-	TRBV7-9	TRBJ1-1	CASSFVPNTEAFF
TRBD1	TRBV30	TRBJ1-2	CAWSGTGWKANYGYTF
TRBD1	TRBV5-1	TRBJ1-6	CASSLGQGNAPLHF
-	TRBV28	TRBJ2-2	CASSQHLGLSGTGELFF
-	TRBV29-1	TRBJ1-1	CSVDSGAGAFF
-	TRBV7-9	TRBJ1-2	CASSLGRSNYGYTF
TRBD2	TRBV4-3	TRBJ2-1	CASSQELAGVGDEQFF
-	TRBV4-1	TRBJ2-7	CASSQVLAGSYEQYF
-	TRBV18	TRBJ2-5	CASSLKEGIETQYF
-	TRBV4-2	TRBJ2-5	CASSQARFETQYF
-	TRBV15	TRBJ1-2	CATSRDLREGYTF
-	TRBV5-1	TRBJ2-1	CASSLDDSPVRFF
-	TRBV7-8	TRBJ1-2	CASSHAGGTGYTF
TRBD1	TRBV10-3	TRBJ2-7	CAISWTGSYEQYF